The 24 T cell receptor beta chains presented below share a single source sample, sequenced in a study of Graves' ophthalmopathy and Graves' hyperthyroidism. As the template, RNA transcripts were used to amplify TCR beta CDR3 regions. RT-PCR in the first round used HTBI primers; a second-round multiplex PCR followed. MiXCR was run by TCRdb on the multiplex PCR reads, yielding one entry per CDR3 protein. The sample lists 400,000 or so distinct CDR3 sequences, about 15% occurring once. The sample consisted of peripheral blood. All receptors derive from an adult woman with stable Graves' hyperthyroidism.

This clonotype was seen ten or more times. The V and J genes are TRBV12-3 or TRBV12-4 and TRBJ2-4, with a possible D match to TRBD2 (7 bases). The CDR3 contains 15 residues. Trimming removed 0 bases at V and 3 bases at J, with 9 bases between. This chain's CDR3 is CASSLAGGGKNIQYF. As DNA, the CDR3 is TGTGCCAGCAGTTTAGCGGGAGGGGGCAAAAACATTCAGTACTTC.

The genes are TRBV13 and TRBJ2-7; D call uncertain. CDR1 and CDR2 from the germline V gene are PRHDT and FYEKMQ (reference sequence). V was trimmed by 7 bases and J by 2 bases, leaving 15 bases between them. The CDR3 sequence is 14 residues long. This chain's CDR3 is CASKNRVQAYEQYF. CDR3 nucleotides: TGTGCCAGCAAAAATAGAGTTCAGGCCTACGAGCAGTACTTC.

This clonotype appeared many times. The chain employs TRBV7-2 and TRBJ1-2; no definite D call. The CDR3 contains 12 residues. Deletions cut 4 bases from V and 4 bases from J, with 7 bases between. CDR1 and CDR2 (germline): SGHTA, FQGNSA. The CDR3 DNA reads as TGTGCCAGCAGCTCAGAGGCCTATGGCTACACCTTC. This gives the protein CASSSEAYGYTF.

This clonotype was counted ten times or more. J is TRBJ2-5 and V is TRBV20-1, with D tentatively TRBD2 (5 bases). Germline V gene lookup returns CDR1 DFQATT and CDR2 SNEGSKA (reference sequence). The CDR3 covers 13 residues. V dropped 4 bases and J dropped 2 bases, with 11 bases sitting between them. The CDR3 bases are TGCAGTGCTAAACTACCGGGGCAAGAGACCCAGTACTTC. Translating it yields CSAKLPGQETQYF.

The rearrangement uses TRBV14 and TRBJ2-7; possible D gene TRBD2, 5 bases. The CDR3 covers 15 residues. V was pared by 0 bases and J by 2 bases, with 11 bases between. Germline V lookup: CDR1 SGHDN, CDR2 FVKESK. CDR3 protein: CASSQETGFPYEQYF. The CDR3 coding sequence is TGTGCCAGCAGCCAAGAAACGGGATTCCCCTACGAGCAGTACTTC.

The CDR3 bases are TGTGCCAGCAGTTACTCATTTAGGGGGGGGGAGACCCAGTACTTC. Translation: CASSYSFRGGETQYF. The rearrangement links TRBV6-5 to TRBJ2-5; D perhaps matches TRBD2 (7 bases). This CDR3 is built from 15 residues. From germline, CDR1 is MNHEY and CDR2 SVGAGI. Between the trimmed V and J ends, which lost 0 bases and 5 bases, there was a span of 13 bases.

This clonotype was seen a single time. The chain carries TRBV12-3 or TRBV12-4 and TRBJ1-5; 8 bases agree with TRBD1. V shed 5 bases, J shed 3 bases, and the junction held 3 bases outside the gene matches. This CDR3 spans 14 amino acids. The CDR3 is CASSGQGLNQPQHF. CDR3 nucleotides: TGTGCCAGCAGTGGACAGGGACTCAATCAGCCCCAGCATTTT.

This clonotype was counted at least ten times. The CDR3 region is CALDIQMNTEAFF. The CDR3 coding sequence is TGTGCCTTGGATATCCAAATGAACACTGAAGCTTTCTTT. This chain links TRBV30 with TRBJ1-1; no definite D call. The CDR3 sequence is 13 residues long. Germline V gene data show CDR1 as GTSNPN and CDR2 as SVGIG (reference sequence). The V end lost 7 bases, the J end lost 0 bases, and 12 bases lay between the germline ends.

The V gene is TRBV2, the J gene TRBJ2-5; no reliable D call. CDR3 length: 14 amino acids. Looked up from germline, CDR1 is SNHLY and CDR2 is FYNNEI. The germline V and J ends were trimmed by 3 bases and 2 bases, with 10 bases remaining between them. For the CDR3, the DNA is TGTGCCAGCAGTGATCGGTTTTATCAAGAGACCCAGTACTTC. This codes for CASSDRFYQETQYF. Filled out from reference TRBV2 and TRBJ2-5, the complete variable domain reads EPEVTQTPSHQVTQMGQEVILRCVPISNHLYFYWYRQILGQKVEFLVSFYNNEISEKSEIFDDQFSVERPDGSNFTLKIRSTKLEDSAMYFCASSDRFYQETQYFGPGTRLLVL.

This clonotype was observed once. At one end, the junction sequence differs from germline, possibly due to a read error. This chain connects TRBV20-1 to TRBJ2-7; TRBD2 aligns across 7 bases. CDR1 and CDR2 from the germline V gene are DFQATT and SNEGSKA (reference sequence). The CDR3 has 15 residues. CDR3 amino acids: CRARDVPSGMGEQYF. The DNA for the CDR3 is TGCAGGGCTAGAGATGTGCCGAGCGGGATGGGCGAGCAGTACTTC.

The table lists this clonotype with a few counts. The CDR3 is CASSLEDLDIQYF. The CDR3 bases are TGTGCCAGCAGCTTAGAGGATCTAGACATTCAGTACTTC. This rearrangement joins TRBV7-2 to TRBJ2-4; no clear D. The ends were cut back, 1 base at V and 8 bases at J, with 9 bases in the middle. CDR1 is SGHTA, CDR2 FQGNSA, per germline. This CDR3 has 13 amino acids.

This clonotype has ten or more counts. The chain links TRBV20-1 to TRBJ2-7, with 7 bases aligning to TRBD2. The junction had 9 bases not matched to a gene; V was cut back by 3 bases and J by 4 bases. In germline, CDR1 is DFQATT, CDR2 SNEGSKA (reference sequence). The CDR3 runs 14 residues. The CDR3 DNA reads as TGCAGTGCTAGTCAGGCGGGAGAGGTTTACGAGCAGTACTTC. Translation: CSASQAGEVYEQYF.

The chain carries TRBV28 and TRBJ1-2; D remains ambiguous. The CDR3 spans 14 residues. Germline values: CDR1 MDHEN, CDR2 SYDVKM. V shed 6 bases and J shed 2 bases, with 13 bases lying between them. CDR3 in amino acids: CASSFNTDNYGYTF. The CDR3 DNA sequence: TGTGCCAGCAGCTTTAACACGGACAACTATGGCTACACCTTC.

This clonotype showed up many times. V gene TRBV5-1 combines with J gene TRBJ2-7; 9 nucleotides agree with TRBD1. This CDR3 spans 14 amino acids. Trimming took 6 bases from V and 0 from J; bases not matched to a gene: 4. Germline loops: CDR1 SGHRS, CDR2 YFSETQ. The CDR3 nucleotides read TGCGCCAGCACCCGGACAGGGGACTCCTACGAGCAGTACTTC. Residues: CASTRTGDSYEQYF.

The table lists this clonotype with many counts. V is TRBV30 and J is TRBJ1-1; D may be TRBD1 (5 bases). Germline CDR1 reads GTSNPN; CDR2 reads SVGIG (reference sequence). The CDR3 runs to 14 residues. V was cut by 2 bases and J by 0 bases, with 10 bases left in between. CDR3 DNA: TGTGCCTGGAGTAAAAGGGGCGTGAACACTGAAGCTTTCTTT. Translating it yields CAWSKRGVNTEAFF.

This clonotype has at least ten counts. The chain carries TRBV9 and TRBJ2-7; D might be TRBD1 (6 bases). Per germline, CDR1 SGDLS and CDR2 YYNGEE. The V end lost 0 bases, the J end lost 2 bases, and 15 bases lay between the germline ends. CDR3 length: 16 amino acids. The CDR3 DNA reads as TGTGCCAGCAGCGTAGCCCAAACAGGGCTTGCCTACGAGCAGTACTTC. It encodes CASSVAQTGLAYEQYF.

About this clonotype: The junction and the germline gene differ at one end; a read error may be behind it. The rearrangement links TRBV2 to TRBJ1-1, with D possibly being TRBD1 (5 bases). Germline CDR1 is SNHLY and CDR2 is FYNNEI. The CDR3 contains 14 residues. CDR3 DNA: TGTGCCAGCAGTCACCGGGTCAGGGTCACTGATGCTTTCTTT. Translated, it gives CASSHRVRVTDAFF.

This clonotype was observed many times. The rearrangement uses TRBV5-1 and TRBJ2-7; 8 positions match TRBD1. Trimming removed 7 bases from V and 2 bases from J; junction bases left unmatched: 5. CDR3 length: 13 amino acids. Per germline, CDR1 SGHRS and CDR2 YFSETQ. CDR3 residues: CASGQGATYEQYF. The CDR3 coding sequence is TGCGCCAGCGGGCAGGGGGCCACCTACGAGCAGTACTTC.

The CDR3 spells CASSSSPGPQNIQYF. DNA of the CDR3: TGCGCCAGCAGCTCGAGCCCAGGGCCTCAAAACATTCAGTACTTC. The chain uses TRBV5-1 and TRBJ2-4, with a weak D call TRBD1 (5 bases). The CDR3 runs to 15 residues. In germline, CDR1 is SGHRS, CDR2 YFSETQ. The germline V and J ends were trimmed by 3 bases and 5 bases, with 15 bases remaining between them.

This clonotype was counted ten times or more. For the CDR3, the DNA is TGTGCCAGCAGTGTGGGAAGCCTTACTGAAGCTTTCTTT. Protein sequence: CASSVGSLTEAFF. The V and J genes are TRBV6-1 and TRBJ1-1; D remains unclear. Per germline, CDR1 MNHNS and CDR2 SASEGT. The V gene lost 4 bases and the J gene lost 5 bases, with 11 bases spanning the gap. The CDR3 is 13 residues long.

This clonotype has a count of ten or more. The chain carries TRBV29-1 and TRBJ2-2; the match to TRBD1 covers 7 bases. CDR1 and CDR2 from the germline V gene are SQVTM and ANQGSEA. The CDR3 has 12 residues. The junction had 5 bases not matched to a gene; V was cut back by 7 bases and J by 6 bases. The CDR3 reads CSGTRGPGELFF. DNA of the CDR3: TGCAGCGGTACAAGGGGGCCCGGGGAGCTGTTTTTT.

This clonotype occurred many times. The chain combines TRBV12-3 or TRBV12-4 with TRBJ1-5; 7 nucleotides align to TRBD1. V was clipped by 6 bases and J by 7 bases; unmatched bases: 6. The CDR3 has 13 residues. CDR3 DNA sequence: TGTGCCAGCAGCCCCGACAGGGCGCAGCCCCAGCATTTT. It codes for CASSPDRAQPQHF.

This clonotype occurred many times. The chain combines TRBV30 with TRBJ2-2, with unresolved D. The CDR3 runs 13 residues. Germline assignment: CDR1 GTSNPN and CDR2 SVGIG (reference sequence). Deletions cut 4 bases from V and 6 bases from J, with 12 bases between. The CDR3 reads CAWKDQIPGELFF. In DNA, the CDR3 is TGTGCCTGGAAGGACCAGATCCCCGGGGAGCTGTTTTTT.

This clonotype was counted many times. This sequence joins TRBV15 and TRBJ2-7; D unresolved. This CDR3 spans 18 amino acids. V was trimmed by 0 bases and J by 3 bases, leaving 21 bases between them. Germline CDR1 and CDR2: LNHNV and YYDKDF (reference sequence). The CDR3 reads CATSRDRTGPSPDYEQYF. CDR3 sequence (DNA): TGTGCCACCAGCAGAGATCGTACTGGCCCCTCGCCCGACTACGAGCAGTACTTC.